The rows below give T cell receptor beta chains drawn from one sample of a study of blood T cell repertoires in COVID-19. Here immunoSEQ multiplex PCR was the method, and the copy in TCRdb shows in-frame clones only, minus some. The data hold 60,000 or so clones, with 65% to 90% observed a single time. Sequencing input: peripheral blood. The origin of the receptors is a human donor in a cohort sampled during active COVID-19. Both conserved end residues are part of each CDR3. Each record gives: J gene, D gene, clone size, V gene, CDR3 protein, CDR3 DNA. The D gene is left open where the match is weak. Clone size is given for some rows only: seen once, a few or many times, or a class if the clone is expanded.

TRBJ1-5 TRBD1 . TRBV2 CASSVQGDSNQPQHF TGTGCCAGCAGCGTCCAGGGGGATAGCAATCAGCCCCAGCATTTT
TRBJ1-3 TRBD1 few TRBV4-1 CASSQLYRGPRGNTIYF TGCGCCAGCAGCCAACTCTACAGGGGCCCACGGGGAAACACCATATATTTT
TRBJ2-1 TRBD2 once TRBV19 CASSILGGGAQNEQFF TGTGCCAGTAGTATTCTGGGCGGGGGGGCCCAGAATGAGCAGTTCTTC
TRBJ1-6 . . TRBV7-2 CASSLSNGRSPLHF TGTGCCAGCAGCTTATCAAACGGGAGATCACCCCTCCACTTT
TRBJ1-2 . . TRBV4-1 CASSQVEGAGYGYTF TGCGCCAGCAGCCAAGTAGAAGGGGCAGGCTATGGCTACACCTTC
TRBJ2-1 TRBD2 . TRBV6-4 CASSAASGSYNEQFF TGTGCCAGCAGTGCGGCTAGCGGGTCCTACAATGAGCAGTTCTTC
TRBJ1-1 TRBD1 . TRBV7-9 CASSPPGTGATEAFF TGTGCCAGCAGCCCACCCGGGACAGGGGCCACTGAAGCTTTCTTT
TRBJ1-1 . . TRBV12-3/TRBV12-4 CASSLMGDTEAFF TGTGCCAGCAGTTTGATGGGAGACACTGAAGCTTTCTTT
TRBJ1-6 . . TRBV10-3 CAIKQGNSPLHF TGTGCCATCAAACAGGGTAATTCACCCCTCCACTTT
TRBJ1-2 . . TRBV9 CASSVGGVNYGYTF TGTGCCAGCAGCGTCGGGGGGGTCAACTATGGCTACACCTTC
TRBJ2-4 TRBD2 . TRBV5-1 CASSLGDGGADIQYF TGCGCCAGCAGCCTAGGCGACGGGGGGGCAGACATTCAGTACTTC
TRBJ2-1 . . TRBV5-1 CASSYLASEQFF TGCGCCAGCAGCTACTTAGCAAGTGAGCAGTTCTTC
TRBJ2-7 TRBD1 . TRBV7-9 CAGSSRWTGSEQYF TGTGCCGGCAGCTCGAGATGGACAGGGAGCGAGCAGTACTTC
TRBJ2-2 TRBD2 . TRBV7-2 CASSLREVVPGELFF TGTGCCAGCAGCTTACGGGAGGTAGTCCCCGGGGAGCTGTTTTTT
TRBJ1-4 . . TRBV28 CATSTGGEKLFF TGTGCCACGTCTACGGGAGGTGAAAAACTGTTTTTT
TRBJ1-2 . . TRBV29-1 CSVESDSPGYTF TGCAGCGTTGAATCGGACAGTCCTGGCTACACCTTC
TRBJ2-3 . . TRBV14 CASSQLTDTQYF TGTGCCAGCAGCCAACTCACAGATACGCAGTATTTT
TRBJ2-7 TRBD1 . TRBV27 CASRSRQGGSYEQYF TGTGCCAGCAGGTCGCGACAGGGGGGCTCCTACGAGCAGTACTTC
TRBJ2-1 TRBD2 . TRBV19 CASSSTSGGLSYNEQFF TGTGCCAGTAGTAGCACTAGCGGGGGCCTATCCTACAATGAGCAGTTCTTC
TRBJ2-7 TRBD2 . TRBV3-1/TRBV3-2 CASSLLAGEEYF TGTGCCAGCAGCTTACTAGCGGGGGAAGAGTACTTC
TRBJ2-5 TRBD2 . TRBV4-2 CASSLSGGGGERETQYF TGTGCCAGCAGCCTTTCAGGCGGGGGGGGCGAAAGAGAGACCCAGTACTTC
TRBJ2-3 TRBD2 . TRBV27 CASSPPTGLAVSDTQYF TGTGCCAGCAGTCCTCCGACGGGACTAGCGGTTTCGGATACGCAGTATTTT
TRBJ2-5 TRBD2 . TRBV3-1/TRBV3-2 CASSQGGGETQYF TGTGCCAGCAGCCAAGGCGGGGGGGAGACCCAGTACTTC
TRBJ2-5 TRBD1 . TRBV5-8 CASSRTGRSHGQTQYF TGTGCCAGCAGCCGGACAGGGCGTTCCCACGGACAGACCCAGTACTTC
TRBJ1-1 . once TRBV29-1 CSVAGNLNTEAFF TGCAGCGTTGCCGGGAACCTGAACACTGAAGCTTTCTTT
TRBJ2-3 . . TRBV29-1 CSVGLLLTDTQYF TGCAGCGTAGGACTACTTCTCACAGATACGCAGTATTTT
TRBJ2-1 . few TRBV6-2/TRBV6-3 CASSYLQGLQPYNEQFF TGTGCCAGCAGTTATCTACAGGGTCTGCAGCCCTACAATGAGCAGTTCTTC
TRBJ2-7 . . TRBV2 CASSESVTYEQYF TGTGCCAGCAGTGAAAGCGTGACCTACGAGCAGTACTTC
TRBJ2-7 TRBD1 . TRBV11-3 CASSPRGTGGSYEQYF TGTGCCAGCAGCCCAAGGGGGACAGGGGGATCCTACGAGCAGTACTTC
TRBJ2-5 . . TRBV5-8 CASSLDGRETQYF TGTGCCAGCAGCTTGGATGGTCGGGAGACCCAGTACTTC
TRBJ1-1 TRBD1 . TRBV5-4 CASSFLRSGTGAEAFF TGTGCCAGCAGCTTTCTCAGATCCGGGACAGGGGCGGAAGCTTTCTTT
TRBJ2-7 TRBD1 few TRBV27 CASSLGTGNYEQYF TGTGCCAGCAGTCTCGGGACAGGAAACTACGAGCAGTACTTC
TRBJ2-7 . . TRBV5-1 CASSLAQVGYEQYF TGCGCCAGCAGCTTGGCCCAGGTCGGCTACGAGCAGTACTTC
TRBJ1-5 . many TRBV27 CASSLGQNQPQHF TGTGCCAGCAGTCTGGGACAAAATCAGCCCCAGCATTTT
TRBJ2-1 TRBD2 . TRBV27 CASSLSGGVTNEQFF TGTGCCAGCAGTTTAAGCGGGGGGGTTACCAATGAGCAGTTCTTC
TRBJ1-2 TRBD1 . TRBV25-1 CASSELTGNYGYTF TGTGCCAGCAGTGAACTGACAGGGAACTATGGCTACACCTTC
TRBJ1-2 TRBD1 . TRBV6-6 CASSRTGENYGYTF TGTGCCAGCAGCCGGACAGGGGAAAACTATGGCTACACCTTC
TRBJ1-6 . once TRBV4-1 CASSLPGGPNNSPLHF TGCGCCAGCAGCCTCCCGGGGGGACCCAACAATTCACCCCTCCACTTT
TRBJ2-5 TRBD2 . TRBV3-1/TRBV3-2 CASSRQGRTSGGEETQYF TGTGCCAGCAGCCGACAAGGTAGGACTAGCGGGGGGGAAGAGACCCAGTACTTC
TRBJ2-7 TRBD1 once TRBV5-4 CASSTGTVYEQYF TGTGCCAGCAGCACGGGGACAGTCTACGAGCAGTACTTC
TRBJ2-2 . . TRBV10-3 CAISGGGVGDTGELFF TGTGCCATCAGTGGGGGCGGGGTTGGTGACACCGGGGAGCTGTTTTTT
TRBJ2-7 . few TRBV5-4 CASSFTGSYEQYF TGTGCCAGCAGCTTCACGGGGTCCTACGAGCAGTACTTC
TRBJ2-7 TRBD1 . TRBV6-5 CASSRDRGVEQYF TGTGCCAGCAGCCGGGACAGGGGGGTCGAGCAGTACTTC
TRBJ1-4 . . TRBV2 CASSELGAPTRFSIEKLFF TGTGCCAGCAGTGAATTAGGGGCCCCGACCCGGTTTAGCATTGAAAAACTGTTTTTT
TRBJ1-3 . . TRBV9 CASSPGTGGRLDTIYF TGTGCCAGCAGCCCAGGAACCGGGGGGAGGTTGGACACCATATATTTT
TRBJ1-6 . . TRBV7-9 CASSLGASTPNSPLHF TGTGCCAGCAGCTTGGGGGCCTCTACCCCCAATTCACCCCTCCACTTT
TRBJ1-6 . . TRBV2 CASVLDGNSPLHF TGTGCCAGCGTCCTAGACGGGAATTCACCCCTCCACTTT
TRBJ1-5 TRBD1 . TRBV30 CAWTPWDSRQPQHF TGTGCCTGGACTCCCTGGGACAGCCGTCAGCCCCAGCATTTT
TRBJ2-1 . . TRBV28 CASRNSRAMYNEQFF TGTGCCAGCAGAAATAGCAGGGCTATGTACAATGAGCAGTTCTTC
TRBJ1-4 TRBD1 . TRBV3-1/TRBV3-2 CASSQNRDRLFF TGTGCCAGCAGCCAAAACAGGGACAGACTGTTTTTT
TRBJ2-7 . once TRBV19 CASSPSVGAEQYF TGTGCCAGTAGTCCCTCCGTTGGGGCCGAGCAGTACTTC
TRBJ2-2 TRBD2 . TRBV19 CASRRAGGPRTGELFF TGTGCCAGTCGGAGAGCGGGGGGGCCACGAACCGGGGAGCTGTTTTTT
TRBJ2-5 . . TRBV5-4 CASSSGSYGEAQYF TGTGCCAGCAGCTCGGGGTCCTATGGGGAGGCCCAGTACTTC
TRBJ1-1 . . TRBV11-3 CASSQQMNTEAFF TGTGCCAGCAGCCAACAGATGAACACTGAAGCTTTCTTT